The present entry profiles one T cell receptor beta chain with its context. Its antigen is as yet unknown. Then a second PCR, running roughly 6 to 12 cycles, was carried out with a sample-barcoded 5' primer and a J-beta primer mix. TCRdb used MiXCR to reprocess the 5' RACE reads, holding one entry per CDR3 protein. The table has 580,000 or so distinct CDR3 sequences, around 48% seen once. This sample was taken from a study of blood T cells in healthy people across ages. All donors came from Russia, were Caucasian and healthy, and spanned ages roughly 6 to 100. The authors isolated at least 6.5 million PBMCs per sample. Notes on the study in general: Samples with more naive T cells showed higher observed beta diversity. Per-million-T-cell TCR beta diversity fell roughly linearly with age.

Sequencing input: blood. The receptor was derived from a man at least 80 years old in good health.

The CDR3 here is CASSLWPPIKQFF. The CDR3 DNA reads TGTGCCAGCAGTTTATGGCCTCCAATAAAGCAGTTCTTC. V usage is TRBV27 and J usage is TRBJ2-1; D is undetermined. Germline CDR1 is MNHEY and CDR2 is SMNVEV (reference sequence). V gave up 1 base and J gave up 11 bases, with 12 bases separating them. The CDR3 has 13 amino acids.